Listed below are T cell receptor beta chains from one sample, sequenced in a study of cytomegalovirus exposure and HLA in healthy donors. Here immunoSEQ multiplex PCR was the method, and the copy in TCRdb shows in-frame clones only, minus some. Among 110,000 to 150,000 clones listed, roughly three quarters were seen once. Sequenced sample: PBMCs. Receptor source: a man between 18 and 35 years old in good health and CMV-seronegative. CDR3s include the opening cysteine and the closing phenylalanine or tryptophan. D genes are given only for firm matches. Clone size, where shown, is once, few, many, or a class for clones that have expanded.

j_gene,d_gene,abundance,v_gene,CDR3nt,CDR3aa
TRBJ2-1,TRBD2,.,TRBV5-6,TGTGCCAGCAGCTTACAAGGGCTAGCGGGGTTACAGTTCTTC,CASSLQGLAGLQFF
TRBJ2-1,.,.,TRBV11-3,TGTGCCAGCAGCTTAGGTCAGGGGACAAACAATGAGCAGTTCTTC,CASSLGQGTNNEQFF
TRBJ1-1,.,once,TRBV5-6,TGTGCCAGCAGCTTGGCCGGGAGGCCCACTGAAGCTTTCTTT,CASSLAGRPTEAFF
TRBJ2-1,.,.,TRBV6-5,TGTGCCAGCAGTTCTCCCATAGGCCTAGATGAGCAGTTCTTC,CASSSPIGLDEQFF
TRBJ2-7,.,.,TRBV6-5,TGTGCCAGCAGTTACTCGTGGCGGCTCCACTCCTACGAGCAGTACTTC,CASSYSWRLHSYEQYF
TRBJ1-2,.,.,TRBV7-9,TGTGCCAGCAGCGGAAACCGGGGATGGCAGTTC,CASSGNRGWQF
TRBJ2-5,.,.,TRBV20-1,TGCAGTGCTCGGGGGGAGACCCAGTACTTC,CSARGETQYF
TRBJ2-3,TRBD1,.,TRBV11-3,TGTGCCAGCAGCTTAGCGTCTGACAGGGCGGCAGATACGCAGTATTTT,CASSLASDRAADTQYF
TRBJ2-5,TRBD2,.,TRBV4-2,TGTGCCAGCAGCCAAGTTGTGAGAAGCGGGAGGCCGGGGGAGACCCAGTACTTC,CASSQVVRSGRPGETQYF
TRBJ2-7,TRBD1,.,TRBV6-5,TGTGCCAGCAGTTACGGGACAGGGAACGAGCAGTACTTC,CASSYGTGNEQYF
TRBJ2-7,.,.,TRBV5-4,TGTGCCAGCAGCTTGGGGGACAAGCCCTACGAGCAGTACTTC,CASSLGDKPYEQYF
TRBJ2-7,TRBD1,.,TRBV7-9,TGTGCCAGCAGCTTGACAGGGGGGGCCTACGAGCAGTACTTC,CASSLTGGAYEQYF
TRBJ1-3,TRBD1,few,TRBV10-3,TGTGCCATCAGTGAGGCCAGGGGGCTTGGAAACACCATATATTTT,CAISEARGLGNTIYF
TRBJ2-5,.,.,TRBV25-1,TGTGCCAGCAGTGTTCTACAGACCCAGTACTTC,CASSVLQTQYF
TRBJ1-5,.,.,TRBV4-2,TGTGCCAGCACCCCAACGTTGGACAGTTCATCCCAGCCCCAGCATTTT,CASTPTLDSSSQPQHF
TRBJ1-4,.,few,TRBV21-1,TGTGCCAGCAGCTCCCCAGGGACAGGCGGTAATGAAAAACTGTTTTTT,CASSSPGTGGNEKLFF
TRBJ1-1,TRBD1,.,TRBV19,TGTGCCAGTAGTAACTCCGGGACAGGGGCTCTGGGGGCTTTCTTT,CASSNSGTGALGAFF
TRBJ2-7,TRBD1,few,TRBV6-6,TGTGCCAGCAGTGCGGACAGGGAACCCTACGAGCAGTACTTC,CASSADREPYEQYF
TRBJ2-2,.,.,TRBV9,TGTGCCAGCAGCGTTCTAGGCAGGGCTGACACCGGGGAGCTGTTTTTT,CASSVLGRADTGELFF
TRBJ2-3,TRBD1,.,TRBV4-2,TGTGCCAGCAGCCAAGAAAGGAGACAGGGGACAGATACGCAGTATTTT,CASSQERRQGTDTQYF
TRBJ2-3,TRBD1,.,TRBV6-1,TGTGCCAGCAGTGAATCCAGGGGGACAGATACGCAGTATTTT,CASSESRGTDTQYF
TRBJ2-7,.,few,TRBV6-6,TGTGCCAGCAGCCGCGGGACTCTAAGCTCCTACGAGCAGTACTTC,CASSRGTLSSYEQYF
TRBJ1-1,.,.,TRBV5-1,TGCGCCAGCAGCTTGCCAGGGGCGGGGAACACTGAAGCTTTCTTT,CASSLPGAGNTEAFF
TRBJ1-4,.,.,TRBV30,TGTGCCTGGAGATCCGGCGGGAGCCTGTTTTTT,CAWRSGGSLFF
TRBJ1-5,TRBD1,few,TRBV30,TGTGCCTGGAGTACAGGGGTTGGCAATCAGCCCCAGCATTTT,CAWSTGVGNQPQHF
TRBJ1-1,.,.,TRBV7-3,TGTGCCAGCAGCTCCAACGCGGACACTGAAGCTTTCTTT,CASSSNADTEAFF
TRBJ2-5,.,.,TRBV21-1,TGTGCCAGCAGCAAAGAAACGGGAGAGACCCAGTACTTC,CASSKETGETQYF
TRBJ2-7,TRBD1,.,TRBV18,TGTGCCAGCTCACCAGGACAGGCGGAAGAGCAGTACTTC,CASSPGQAEEQYF
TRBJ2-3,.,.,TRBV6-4,TGTGCCAGCAGTGCGGGTAGCACAGATACGCAGTATTTT,CASSAGSTDTQYF
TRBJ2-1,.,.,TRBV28,TGTGCCAGCAGTTTAGGAGGGGTCCCCTACAATGAGCAGTTCTTC,CASSLGGVPYNEQFF
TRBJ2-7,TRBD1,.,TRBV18,TGTGCCAGCTCACCGGGGACAGGGCCCAACGAGCAGTACTTC,CASSPGTGPNEQYF
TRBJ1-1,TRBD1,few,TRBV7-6,TGTGCCAGCAGCTCCGGACAGGGAATGAACACTGAAGCTTTCTTT,CASSSGQGMNTEAFF
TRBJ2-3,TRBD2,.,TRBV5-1,TGCGCCAGCAGCTTGGTAGCGGGAGAAGGGACAGATACGCAGTATTTT,CASSLVAGEGTDTQYF
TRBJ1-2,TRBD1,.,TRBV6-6,TGTGCCAGCATACCGGGACAGGGTATCTATGGCTACACCTTC,CASIPGQGIYGYTF
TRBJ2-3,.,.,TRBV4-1,TGCGCCAGCAGCCAAGCTACAGGGTTGGTCACAGATACGCAGTATTTT,CASSQATGLVTDTQYF
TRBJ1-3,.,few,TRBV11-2,TGTGCCAGCAGCTTATTACAGGGTTTCTCTGGAAACACCATATATTTT,CASSLLQGFSGNTIYF
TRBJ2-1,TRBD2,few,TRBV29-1,TGCAGCGTTGTAGCGGTAGCGGGGGGAAAAGAGCAGTTCTTC,CSVVAVAGGKEQFF
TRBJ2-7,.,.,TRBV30,TGTGCCTGCGACGACAGTTACTCCTACGAGCAGTACTTC,CACDDSYSYEQYF
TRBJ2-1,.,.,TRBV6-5,TGTGCCAGCAGTTACACGTGGGAGGAGTACAATGAGCAGTTCTTC,CASSYTWEEYNEQFF
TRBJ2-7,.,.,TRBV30,TGTGCCTGGAGTGTCTCGCAGGCATCCTACGAGCAGTACTTC,CAWSVSQASYEQYF
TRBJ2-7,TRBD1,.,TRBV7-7,TGTGCCAGCAGCCCTGGACAGGGGAACGGCGAGCAGTACTTC,CASSPGQGNGEQYF
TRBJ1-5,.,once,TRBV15,TGTGCCACCAGCAGAGATCAGGTTCCGGGATATAGCAATCAGCCCCAGCATTTT,CATSRDQVPGYSNQPQHF